Listed below are T cell receptor beta chains from one sample, sequenced in a study of T cells in localized non-small cell lung cancer. Generated by immunoSEQ multiplex PCR, the TCRdb table keeps only in-frame clones and is missing some. The sample has 45,000 to 65,000 clones; about 78% are singletons. Sequenced here: PBMCs, sampled before any cancer treatment. The origin of the receptors is a woman aged 35 to 70 with stage II lung adenocarcinoma. The CDR3 runs from the conserved cysteine through the conserved F or W. D genes are given only for firm matches. Where a row states a size, it is once, few, many or the class of an expanded clone; other rows omit it.

j_gene,d_gene,abundance,v_gene,CDR3aa,CDR3nt
TRBJ2-7,TRBD1,-,TRBV30,CAWSSGQVGTYEQYF,TGTGCCTGGAGTTCGGGACAGGTGGGAACCTACGAGCAGTACTTC
TRBJ2-3,-,once,TRBV10-1,CASSEWGTSNTQYF,TGCGCCAGCAGTGAGTGGGGGACTTCAAATACGCAGTATTTT
TRBJ2-7,TRBD1,-,TRBV7-9,CASSLTGVNEQYF,TGTGCCAGCAGCTTGACAGGGGTAAACGAGCAGTACTTC
TRBJ1-1,-,-,TRBV5-8,CASSSKGTIMAFF,TGTGCCAGCAGCTCGAAAGGGACAATTATGGCTTTCTTT
TRBJ1-4,-,-,TRBV14,CASSHKRQANEKLFF,TGTGCCAGCAGCCACAAGAGACAGGCTAATGAAAAACTGTTTTTT
TRBJ1-3,-,-,TRBV30,CAWSVRGATIYF,TGTGCCTGGAGTGTAAGAGGAGCCACCATATATTTT
TRBJ1-1,-,-,TRBV5-1,CASSFQQNTEAFF,TGCGCCAGCAGCTTCCAACAGAACACTGAAGCTTTCTTT
TRBJ2-5,-,-,TRBV5-1,CASSLRQKETQYF,TGCGCCAGCAGCTTGCGCCAAAAAGAGACCCAGTACTTC
TRBJ2-7,TRBD1,-,TRBV25-1,CASSHPRGLSSYEQYF,TGTGCCAGCAGCCACCCCAGGGGGCTATCCTCCTACGAGCAGTACTTC
TRBJ2-1,TRBD1,few,TRBV5-8,CASSSTLTGGPQYNEQFF,TGTGCCAGCAGTTCAACCTTAACAGGGGGCCCTCAATACAATGAGCAGTTCTTC
TRBJ2-4,-,-,TRBV15,CATSRVRIAKNIQYF,TGTGCCACCAGCAGAGTAAGGATAGCCAAAAACATTCAGTACTTC
TRBJ1-1,-,-,TRBV19,CASSILDESLNTEAFF,TGTGCCAGTAGTATATTAGACGAAAGCCTGAACACTGAAGCTTTCTTT
TRBJ2-1,-,-,TRBV5-1,CASRRGESYNEQFF,TGCGCCAGCAGGAGAGGCGAATCCTACAATGAGCAGTTCTTC
TRBJ2-1,-,-,TRBV18,CASSLSGEQFF,TGTGCCAGCTCACTAAGCGGTGAGCAGTTCTTC
TRBJ2-6,-,-,TRBV28,CASSSPRTATGANVLTF,TGTGCCAGCAGTTCGCCCCGGACTGCCACTGGGGCCAACGTCCTGACTTTC
TRBJ2-5,TRBD2,-,TRBV5-8,CASSQGTSGVVETQYF,TGTGCCAGCAGCCAGGGGACTAGCGGGGTTGTGGAGACCCAGTACTTC
TRBJ2-5,TRBD2,few,TRBV6-6,CASSYSEGGETQYF,TGTGCCAGCAGTTACTCTGAGGGAGGGGAGACCCAGTACTTC
TRBJ2-7,-,-,TRBV25-1,CASSAPRGSVLGDEQYF,TGTGCCAGCAGTGCCCCACGAGGGTCCGTTCTAGGGGACGAGCAGTACTTC
TRBJ1-2,TRBD1,-,TRBV19,CASSIRTGANYGYTF,TGTGCCAGTAGTATAAGGACAGGAGCTAACTATGGCTACACCTTC
TRBJ1-2,TRBD1,-,TRBV6-5,CASSFGTGGRGGYTF,TGTGCCAGCAGTTTCGGGACAGGGGGCAGGGGAGGCTACACCTTC
TRBJ1-2,-,-,TRBV30,CAWTRGDGYTF,TGTGCCTGGACCCGGGGGGACGGCTACACCTTC
TRBJ2-2,-,-,TRBV18,CASSPLRETGELFF,TGTGCCAGCTCACCACTTAGAGAAACCGGGGAGCTGTTTTTT
TRBJ1-1,-,-,TRBV18,CASSKGTPNTEAFF,TGTGCCAGCTCAAAGGGGACACCAAACACTGAAGCTTTCTTT
TRBJ1-1,-,-,TRBV30,CASARDLNEAFF,TGTGCCTCCGCCCGGGACCTCAATGAAGCTTTCTTT
TRBJ2-7,-,few,TRBV28,CASTPDRRGYEQYF,TGTGCCAGCACACCCGACAGAAGGGGGTACGAGCAGTACTTC
TRBJ1-5,TRBD1,-,TRBV27,CASSRQGSNQPQHF,TGTGCCAGCAGTCGACAGGGTAGCAATCAGCCCCAGCATTTT
TRBJ2-3,TRBD1,-,TRBV19,CASSGDRGSLDTQYF,TGTGCCAGTAGCGGTGACAGGGGGTCCCTAGATACGCAGTATTTT
TRBJ1-1,-,-,TRBV11-2,CASSLSGGAGGAFF,TGTGCCAGCAGCTTATCCGGGGGCGCCGGCGGGGCTTTCTTT
TRBJ1-2,-,few,TRBV7-2,CASSLATGFDGYTF,TGTGCCAGCAGCTTAGCCACGGGGTTCGATGGCTACACCTTC
TRBJ2-4,-,once,TRBV30,CAWGLGNIQYF,TGTGCCTGGGGGCTTGGAAACATTCAGTACTTC
TRBJ1-1,TRBD1,-,TRBV6-1,CASSDIQGSNTEAFF,TGTGCCAGCAGTGATATACAGGGGTCGAACACTGAAGCTTTCTTT
TRBJ1-1,-,-,TRBV19,CASSSDRTYTEAFF,TGTGCCAGTAGTTCAGACAGGACTTACACTGAAGCTTTCTTT
TRBJ2-5,TRBD2,-,TRBV28,CASSSLAGGEETQYF,TGTGCCAGCAGTTCCCTAGCGGGGGGCGAAGAGACCCAGTACTTC
TRBJ1-1,-,once,TRBV9,CASGRGELEAFF,TGTGCCAGCGGGAGGGGCGAGTTAGAAGCTTTCTTT
TRBJ1-1,-,-,TRBV6-6,CASSPELFNTEAFF,TGTGCCAGCAGCCCTGAACTCTTCAACACTGAAGCTTTCTTT
TRBJ2-1,TRBD1,-,TRBV5-4,CASSLKGAGYNEQFF,TGTGCCAGCAGCTTGAAGGGGGCGGGTTACAATGAGCAGTTCTTC
TRBJ1-2,-,-,TRBV14,CASSQEHHGYTF,TGTGCCAGCAGCCAGGAGCACCATGGCTACACCTTC
TRBJ2-3,-,few,TRBV23-1,CASSQSLWAPSTDTQYF,TGCGCCAGCAGTCAATCACTCTGGGCCCCAAGCACAGATACGCAGTATTTT
TRBJ1-4,TRBD1,-,TRBV29-1,CSGAKWDSMGEKLFF,TGCAGCGGTGCCAAATGGGACAGCATGGGGGAAAAACTGTTTTTT
TRBJ1-1,TRBD1,large,TRBV19,CASSLGQVATEAFF,TGTGCCAGTAGTCTGGGACAGGTGGCCACTGAAGCTTTCTTT
TRBJ2-7,TRBD1,-,TRBV27,CAAQGQDKNEQYF,TGTGCCGCACAGGGACAGGATAAAAACGAGCAGTACTTC
TRBJ1-5,-,few,TRBV2,CASSGVAGVGQPQHF,TGTGCCAGCAGCGGGGTTGCGGGGGTTGGTCAGCCCCAGCATTTT
TRBJ1-5,-,-,TRBV6-6,CASSYPGNNQPQHF,TGTGCCAGCAGTTACCCAGGGAACAATCAGCCCCAGCATTTT
TRBJ2-7,TRBD1,-,TRBV6-1,CASSEGTAYKGYEQYF,TGTGCCAGCAGTGAGGGGACAGCTTACAAGGGCTACGAGCAGTACTTC
TRBJ2-3,TRBD2,few,TRBV6-6,CASSYLAGEGADTQYF,TGTGCCAGCAGTTACTTAGCGGGGGAGGGGGCAGATACGCAGTATTTT
TRBJ2-7,TRBD1,few,TRBV19,CATQIGTGGSGEQYF,TGTGCCACTCAAATTGGGACAGGGGGATCGGGAGAGCAGTACTTC
TRBJ1-4,TRBD1,once,TRBV18,CASSPLRTGYNEKLFF,TGTGCCAGCTCACCCCTCAGGACAGGTTATAATGAAAAACTGTTTTTT
TRBJ1-2,-,-,TRBV4-2,CASSPARQFYGYTF,TGTGCCAGCAGCCCAGCGAGACAGTTCTATGGCTACACCTTC
TRBJ1-5,-,-,TRBV7-3,CASSPSGQGNQPQHF,TGTGCCAGCAGCCCCAGTGGGCAGGGGAATCAGCCCCAGCATTTT
TRBJ1-1,-,-,TRBV7-2,CASTPRGSGGGEAFF,TGTGCCAGCACCCCCCGGGGATCGGGGGGGGGTGAAGCTTTCTTT
TRBJ1-1,-,-,TRBV18,CASSLAITGRSTEAFF,TGTGCCAGCTCACTTGCTATTACAGGGAGATCCACTGAAGCTTTCTTT
TRBJ1-1,TRBD1,-,TRBV27,CASSFNRGTEAFF,TGTGCCAGCAGTTTCAACAGGGGAACTGAAGCTTTCTTT
TRBJ2-1,TRBD2,-,TRBV2,CASRPGLALDEQFF,TGTGCCAGCAGACCGGGACTAGCGTTGGATGAGCAGTTCTTC
TRBJ1-5,-,-,TRBV19,CASSSAWGQGHNQPQHF,TGTGCCAGTAGTAGTGCATGGGGTCAGGGTCACAATCAGCCCCAGCATTTT
TRBJ2-3,TRBD2,-,TRBV5-4,CASSDGTSGGAADTQYF,TGTGCCAGCAGCGACGGGACTAGCGGGGGGGCCGCAGATACGCAGTATTTT
TRBJ2-1,-,-,TRBV7-3,CASSFEGTYNEQFF,TGTGCCAGCAGCTTCGAGGGGACCTACAATGAGCAGTTCTTC
TRBJ2-5,-,-,TRBV7-2,CASSALGAGLKETQYF,TGTGCCAGCAGCGCCCTGGGTGCAGGGCTGAAGGAGACCCAGTACTTC
TRBJ1-1,-,-,TRBV6-5,CASTPPGSLKQAFF,TGTGCCAGCACTCCTCCCGGGAGCCTGAAGCAAGCTTTCTTT
TRBJ1-1,-,-,TRBV7-3,CASSPQPWGTEAFF,TGTGCCAGCAGCCCGCAACCTTGGGGGACTGAAGCTTTCTTT